This T cell receptor (beta chain) was recovered during a study of blood T cell repertoires in COVID-19. Study at large: The United States, Italy and Spain were the sources of the acute and convalescent COVID-19 samples.

Germline CDR1 is MRHNA and CDR2 is SNTAGT. The V end lost 0 bases, the J end lost 1 base, and 11 bases lay between the germline ends. This CDR3 region has 16 residues. Some clones are missing from TCRdb's copy, which holds only in-frame ones; the method was immunoSEQ multiplex PCR. The repertoire holds around 250,000 clones, with 80% to 90% as singletons. The sample taken for sequencing was PBMCs or T cells enriched from blood (not recorded which). The clonotype comes from a man aged 18 to 30 who had recovered from COVID-19. V is TRBV6-4 and J is TRBJ2-3, with D tentatively TRBD2 (6 bases). Here the CDR3 reads CASSDSGGGGTDTQYF. CDR3 nucleotides: TGTGCCAGCAGTGACTCGGGGGGAGGAGGCACAGATACGCAGTATTTT.